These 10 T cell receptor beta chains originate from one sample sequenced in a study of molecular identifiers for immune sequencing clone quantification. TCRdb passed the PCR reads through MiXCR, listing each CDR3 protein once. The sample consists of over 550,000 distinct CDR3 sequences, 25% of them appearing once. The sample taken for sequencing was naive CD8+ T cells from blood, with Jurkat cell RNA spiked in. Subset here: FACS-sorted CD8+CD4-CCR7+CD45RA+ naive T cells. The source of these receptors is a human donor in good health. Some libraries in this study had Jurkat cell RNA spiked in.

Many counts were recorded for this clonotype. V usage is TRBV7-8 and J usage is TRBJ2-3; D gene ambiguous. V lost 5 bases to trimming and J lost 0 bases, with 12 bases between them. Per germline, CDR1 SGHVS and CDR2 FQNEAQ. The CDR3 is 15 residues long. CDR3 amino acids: CASSLPALSTDTQYF. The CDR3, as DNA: TGTGCCAGCAGCCTCCCTGCCCTAAGCACAGATACGCAGTATTTT.

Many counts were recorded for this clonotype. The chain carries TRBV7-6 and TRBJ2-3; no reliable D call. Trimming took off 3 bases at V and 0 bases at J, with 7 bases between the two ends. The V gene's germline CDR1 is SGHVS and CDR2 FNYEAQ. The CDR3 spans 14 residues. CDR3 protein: CASSFLASTDTQYF. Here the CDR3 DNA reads TGTGCCAGCAGCTTTTTGGCGAGCACAGATACGCAGTATTTT.

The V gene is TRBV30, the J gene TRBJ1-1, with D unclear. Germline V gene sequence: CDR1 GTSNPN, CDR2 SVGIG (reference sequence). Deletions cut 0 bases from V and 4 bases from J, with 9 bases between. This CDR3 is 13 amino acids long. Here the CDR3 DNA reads TGTGCCTGGAGTGTACTGGAGGGCACTGAAGCTTTCTTT. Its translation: CAWSVLEGTEAFF.

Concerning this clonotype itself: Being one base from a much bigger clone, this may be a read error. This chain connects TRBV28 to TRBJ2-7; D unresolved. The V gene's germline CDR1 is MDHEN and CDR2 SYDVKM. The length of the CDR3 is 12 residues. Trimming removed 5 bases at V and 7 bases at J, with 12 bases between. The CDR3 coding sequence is TGTGCCAGCAGTCGCTCCGTTTGGGAGCAGTACTTC. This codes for CASSRSVWEQYF.

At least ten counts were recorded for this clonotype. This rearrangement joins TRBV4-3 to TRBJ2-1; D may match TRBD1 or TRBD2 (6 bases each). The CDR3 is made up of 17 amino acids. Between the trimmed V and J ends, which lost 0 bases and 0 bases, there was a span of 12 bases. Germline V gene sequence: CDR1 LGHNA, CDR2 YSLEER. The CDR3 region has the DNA TGCGCCAGCAGCCAAGATGGGGGGCCAAGCTCCTACAATGAGCAGTTCTTC. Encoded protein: CASSQDGGPSSYNEQFF.

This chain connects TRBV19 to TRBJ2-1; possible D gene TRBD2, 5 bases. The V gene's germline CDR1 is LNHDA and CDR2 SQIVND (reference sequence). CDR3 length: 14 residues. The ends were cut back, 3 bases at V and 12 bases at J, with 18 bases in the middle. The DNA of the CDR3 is TGTGCCAGTAGTATGGGTCTCGGGGAAGTAGGGCAGTTCTTC. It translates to CASSMGLGEVGQFF.

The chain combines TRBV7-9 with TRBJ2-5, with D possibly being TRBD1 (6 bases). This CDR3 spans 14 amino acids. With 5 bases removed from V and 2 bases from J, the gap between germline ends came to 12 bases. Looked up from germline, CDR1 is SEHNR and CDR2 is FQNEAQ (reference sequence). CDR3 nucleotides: TGTGCCAGCAGCGCCTCAGGGGATCAAGAGACCCAGTACTTC. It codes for CASSASGDQETQYF. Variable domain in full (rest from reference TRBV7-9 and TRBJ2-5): DTGVSQNPRHKITKRGQNVTFRCDPISEHNRLYWYRQTLGQGPEFLTYFQNEAQLEKSRLLSDRFSAERPKGSFSTLEIQRTEQGDSAMYLCASSASGDQETQYFGPGTRLLVL.

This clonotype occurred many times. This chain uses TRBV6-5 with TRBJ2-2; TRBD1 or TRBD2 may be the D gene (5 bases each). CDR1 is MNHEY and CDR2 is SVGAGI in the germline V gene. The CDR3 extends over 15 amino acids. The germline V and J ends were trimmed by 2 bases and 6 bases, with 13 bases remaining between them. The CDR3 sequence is CASSYGTPVAGELFF. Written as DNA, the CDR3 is TGTGCCAGCAGTTACGGGACGCCGGTCGCCGGGGAGCTGTTTTTT.

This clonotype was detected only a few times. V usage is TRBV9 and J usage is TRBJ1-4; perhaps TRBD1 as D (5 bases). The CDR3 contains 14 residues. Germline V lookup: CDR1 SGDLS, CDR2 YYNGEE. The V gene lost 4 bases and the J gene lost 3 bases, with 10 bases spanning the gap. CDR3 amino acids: CASSTGGSNEKLFF. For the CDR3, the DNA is TGTGCCAGCAGCACTGGGGGGTCTAATGAAAAACTGTTTTTT.

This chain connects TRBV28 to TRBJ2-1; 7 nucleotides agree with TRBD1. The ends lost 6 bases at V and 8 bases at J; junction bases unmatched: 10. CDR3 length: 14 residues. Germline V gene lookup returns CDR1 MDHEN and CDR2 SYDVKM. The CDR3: CASSPRVQGDEQFF. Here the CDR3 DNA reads TGTGCCAGCAGCCCGCGCGTTCAGGGGGATGAGCAGTTCTTC. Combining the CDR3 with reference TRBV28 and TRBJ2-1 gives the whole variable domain DVKVTQSSRYLVKRTGEKVFLECVQDMDHENMFWYRQDPGLGLRLIYFSYDVKMKEKGDIPEGYSVSREKKERFSLILESASTNQTSMYLCASSPRVQGDEQFFGPGTRLTVL.